Listed here is a single T cell receptor (beta chain). The data belong to a study of response to subunit inactivated influenza vaccine. MiXCR, run by TCRdb on the RT-PCR reads, gives a single entry per CDR3 protein. The sample holds 540,000 or so distinct CDR3 sequences; 10% to 15% are singletons and the top ten take less than 15%. V trimming: 0 bases; J trimming: 1 base; junction bases outside the gene matches: 3. Germline-derived CDR1 and CDR2 are MNHEY and SVGEGT. The CDR3 has 15 residues. The sample consisted of PBMCs from blood, taken about 6 weeks after vaccination. This TCR derives from a man in his fifties who received an inactivated influenza vaccine. The chain has TRBV6-2 or TRBV6-3 and TRBJ2-7; TRBD1 agrees at 7 bases. The CDR3 region has the DNA TGTGCCAGCAGTTACTCAACGGGACAGTCCTACGAGCAGTACTTC. Encoded protein: CASSYSTGQSYEQYF.